A single sample is the source of the 15 T cell receptor beta chains below, sequenced in a study of graft-versus-host responses after intestinal transplantation. The assay was immunoSEQ multiplex PCR, and TCRdb's table has in-frame clones only and misses some. The repertoire holds about 70,000 clones, with 94% as singletons. These TCRs' antigens remain unknown. The specimen comprised unstimulated CD8+ T cells sorted from spleen or lymph node cells, sampled before intestinal transplant. The receptor source for this set is a human donor who received an intestinal transplant.

The chain is built from TRBV5-5 and TRBJ2-1, with TRBD1 matching 7 bases. Germline-derived CDR1 and CDR2 are SGHKS and YYEKEE (reference sequence). This CDR3 is 14 amino acids long. The ends lost 4 bases at V and 2 bases at J; junction bases unmatched: 3. CDR3 sequence reads: CASSQGVAYNEQFF. The CDR3 region has the DNA TGTGCCAGCAGCCAGGGGGTTGCCTACAATGAGCAGTTCTTC. The full variable domain, with the rest looked up from reference TRBV5-5 and TRBJ2-1, is DAGVTQSPTHLIKTRGQQVTLRCSPISGHKSVSWYQQVLGQGPQFIFQYYEKEERGRGNFPDRFSARQFPNYSSELNVNALLLGDSALYLCASSQGVAYNEQFFGPGTRLTVL.

The chain joins TRBV29-1 to TRBJ2-3, with 12 bases that match TRBD2. V shed 7 bases, J shed 3 bases, and the junction held 8 bases outside the gene matches. Germline loops: CDR1 SQVTM, CDR2 ANQGSEA. The CDR3 sequence is 15 residues long. The CDR3 DNA reads as TGCAGCGGTTGGCTAGCGGGAGGGCCAACAGATACGCAGTATTTT. Amino acids: CSGWLAGGPTDTQYF.

V and J are TRBV7-9 and TRBJ1-2, with unresolved D. The CDR3 sequence is 14 residues long. From germline, CDR1 is SEHNR and CDR2 FQNEAQ (reference sequence). Trimming stripped 1 base from V and 3 bases from J, with 9 bases between. The chain's CDR3 is CASSLVEVDYGYTF. The CDR3 DNA sequence: TGTGCCAGCAGCTTAGTGGAGGTCGACTATGGCTACACCTTC.

The rearrangement joins TRBV27 to TRBJ2-5, with 8 bases aligning to TRBD1. The germline gives CDR1 MNHEY, CDR2 SMNVEV (reference sequence). The CDR3 covers 14 residues. V dropped 6 bases and J dropped 3; count of bases not matched to a gene: 6. CDR3: CASSPPGQEETQYF. CDR3 nucleotide sequence: TGTGCCAGCAGCCCTCCGGGACAGGAAGAGACCCAGTACTTC.

The CDR3: CAWSELRDLGEQYF. CDR3 nucleotides: TGTGCCTGGAGTGAGTTGCGGGACCTTGGCGAGCAGTACTTC. The genes are TRBV30 and TRBJ2-7, with D possibly matching TRBD2 (6 bases). Germline V lookup: CDR1 GTSNPN, CDR2 SVGIG (reference sequence). The CDR3 length is 14 residues. V lost 1 base to trimming and J lost 6 bases, with 16 bases between them.

This sequence joins TRBV18 and TRBJ2-5; D unresolved. CDR1 KGHSH and CDR2 LQKENI come from the germline V gene. Trimming stripped 4 bases from V and 3 bases from J, with 0 bases between. This CDR3 comprises 10 residues. Here the CDR3 DNA reads TGTGCCAGCTCACAAGAGACCCAGTACTTC. Translation: CASSQETQYF.

The J gene is TRBJ1-4, the V gene TRBV2; possible D gene TRBD1, 5 bases. The V and J ends lost 7 bases and 4 bases respectively, with 22 bases between them. Germline values: CDR1 SNHLY, CDR2 FYNNEI. There are 17 residues in the CDR3. The CDR3 sequence is CASTNIPRGSRNEKLFF. The CDR3 region has the DNA TGTGCCAGCACTAATATTCCGCGGGGCAGCCGTAATGAAAAACTGTTTTTT.

The chain uses TRBV27 and TRBJ1-1; 7 positions match TRBD1. Germline trimming cut 5 bases from V and 6 bases from J; bases unmatched to any gene: 12. Looked up from germline, CDR1 is MNHEY and CDR2 is SMNVEV (reference sequence). The length of the CDR3 is 15 residues. For the CDR3, the DNA is TGTGCCAGCAGTCCCCATCCCGGGACAGCGGCTGAAGCTTTCTTT. It codes for CASSPHPGTAAEAFF.

The chain combines TRBV7-6 with TRBJ1-1; 9 positions agree with TRBD1. V lost 1 base to trimming and J lost 3 bases; unmatched junction nucleotides: 3. The germline CDR1 and CDR2 sequences are SGHVS and FNYEAQ. CDR3 length equals 15 residues. The CDR3 DNA reads TGTGCCAGCAGCTTAGACGGGACAGGGCACACTGAAGCTTTCTTT. Its protein product is CASSLDGTGHTEAFF.

The rearrangement joins TRBV2 to TRBJ2-7; a weak D match, TRBD1 (6 bases). Germline V CDR1 and CDR2: SNHLY, FYNNEI. Trimming left V 6 bases short and J 2 bases short, with 11 bases between. The length of the CDR3 is 13 residues. The DNA of the CDR3 is TGTGCCAGCAGACGAAGGGACACCTACGAGCAGTACTTC. Translated, it gives CASRRRDTYEQYF.

This sequence joins TRBV6-1 and TRBJ2-7, with 8 bases lining up with TRBD1. This CDR3 comprises 16 residues. Germline V lookup: CDR1 MNHNS, CDR2 SASEGT. V shed 0 bases, J shed 5 bases, and the junction held 9 bases outside the gene matches. The CDR3 nucleotides read TGTGCCAGCAGTGAAGCGCTTGGGCAGGGGGCAGACGAGCAGTACTTC. This translates into CASSEALGQGADEQYF.

Concerning this clone: The junction shows a germline mismatch at one end, possibly a read error. The chain recombines TRBV7-6 with TRBJ1-4; 9 nucleotides line up with TRBD1. Germline V gene sequence: CDR1 SGHVS, CDR2 FNYEAQ. This CDR3 contains 15 residues. CDR3: CAGSDHTGGVEKLFF. DNA of the CDR3: TGTGCCGGCAGTGACCACACAGGGGGCGTTGAAAAACTGTTTTTT.

About this clone itself: The same CDR3 arises from other DNA sequences in this sample as well. J is TRBJ2-7 and V is TRBV4-1; either TRBD1 or TRBD2 may supply D (6 bases each). The CDR3 consists of 15 residues. V shed 5 bases and J shed 0 bases, with 14 bases lying between them. Per germline, CDR1 MGHRA and CDR2 YSYEKL. CDR3: CASSSIGGSSYEQYF. CDR3 in DNA: TGCGCCAGCAGCTCCATAGGGGGGAGCTCCTACGAGCAGTACTTC.

This clone was seen just once. The V gene is TRBV28, the J gene TRBJ2-5; 10 nucleotides agree with TRBD1. Per the germline V gene, CDR1 is MDHEN and CDR2 is SYDVKM. The CDR3 loop spans 15 amino acids. The V and J ends lost 6 bases and 3 bases, in that order; junction bases with no gene match: 7. Written as DNA, the CDR3 is TGTGCCAGCAGCCTTGGGACAGGGGAGGAAGAGACCCAGTACTTC. Encoded protein: CASSLGTGEEETQYF.

CDR3 in DNA: TGTGCCAGCAGTTTACTCCAGAGATCAGTCTACGAGCAGTACTTC. Amino acids: CASSLLQRSVYEQYF. The chain combines TRBV27 with TRBJ2-7; D is unresolved. Germline V CDR1 and CDR2: MNHEY, SMNVEV (reference sequence). Trimming removed 2 bases at V and 3 bases at J, with 14 bases between. The CDR3 sequence is 15 residues long.